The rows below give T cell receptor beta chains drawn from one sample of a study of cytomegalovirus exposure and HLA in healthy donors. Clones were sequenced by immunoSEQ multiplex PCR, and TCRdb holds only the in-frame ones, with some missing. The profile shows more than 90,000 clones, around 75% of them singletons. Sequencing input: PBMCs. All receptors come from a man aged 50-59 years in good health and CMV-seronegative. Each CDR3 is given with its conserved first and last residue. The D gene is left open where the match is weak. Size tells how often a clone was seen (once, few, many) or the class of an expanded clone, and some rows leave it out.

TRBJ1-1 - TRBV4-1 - TGCGCCAGCAGCCAAGATCTTTCAGGGCGCACTGAAGCTTTCTTT CASSQDLSGRTEAFF
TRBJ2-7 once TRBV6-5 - TGTGCCAGCAGTTTCTACAGGGACTACGAGCAGTACTTC CASSFYRDYEQYF
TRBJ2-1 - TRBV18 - TGTGCCAGCTCCCTACAGGGTAGCGACTACAATGAGCAGTTCTTC CASSLQGSDYNEQFF
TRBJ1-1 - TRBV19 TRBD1 TGTGCCAGTAGGGGACAGTACACTGAAGCTTTCTTT CASRGQYTEAFF
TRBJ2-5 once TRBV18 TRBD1 TGTGCCAGCTCACCTGGACAGGGCGAGACCCAGTACTTC CASSPGQGETQYF
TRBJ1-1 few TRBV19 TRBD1 TGTGCCAGTAGACGGACAGGGGGGAGCGACACTGAAGCTTTCTTT CASRRTGGSDTEAFF
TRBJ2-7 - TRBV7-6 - TGTGCCAGCAGCTTAGCGTCTGGGCGTTCCTACGAGCAGTACTTC CASSLASGRSYEQYF
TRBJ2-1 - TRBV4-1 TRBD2 TGCGCCAGCAACCCGGGACTAGCGCGTCGACCTTACAATGAGCAGTTCTTC CASNPGLARRPYNEQFF
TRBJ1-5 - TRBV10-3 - TGTGCCACCAGTGAGGGGGGGTACAGCGCTCACAATCAGCCCCAGCATTTT CATSEGGYSAHNQPQHF
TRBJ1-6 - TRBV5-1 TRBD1 TGCGCCAGCAGCCCCGACAGGGGAAATTCACCCCTCCACTTT CASSPDRGNSPLHF
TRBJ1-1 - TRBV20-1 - TGCAGTGCTAGGGCCAGGCATGCTTTCTTT CSARARHAFF
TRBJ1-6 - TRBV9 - TGTGCCAGCAGCGTAGCCCCGCGATTGAATTCACCCCTCCACTTT CASSVAPRLNSPLHF
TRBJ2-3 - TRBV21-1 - TGTGCCAGCAGCAAAGCGGGGAGGGAGCGACCTGGCACAGATACGCAGTATTTT CASSKAGRERPGTDTQYF
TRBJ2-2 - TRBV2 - TGTGCCAGCAGTGTACGGCAGGTCCCACCCGGGGAGCTGTTTTTT CASSVRQVPPGELFF
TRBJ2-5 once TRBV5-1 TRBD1 TGCGCCAGCAGCGCAGGGGGCGGTCAAGAGACCCAGTACTTC CASSAGGGQETQYF
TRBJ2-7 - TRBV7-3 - TGTGCCAGCAGCTTAACGGGCGGGCGGCAGTACTTC CASSLTGGRQYF
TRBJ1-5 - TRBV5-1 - TGCGCCAGCAGCTTGGATGGACTGAGCAATCAGCCCCAGCATTTT CASSLDGLSNQPQHF
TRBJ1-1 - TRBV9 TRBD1 TGTGCCAGCAGCGTAGGGGACAGGGGCCGGAACACTGAAGCTTTCTTT CASSVGDRGRNTEAFF